The TCR beta chain under discussion was sequenced for a study of OX40 agonist ivuxolimab in advanced cancers. TCRdb's copy holds only in-frame clones and misses some; the assay was immunoSEQ multiplex PCR. The profile shows 35,000 to 40,000 clones, roughly 82% of them singletons. The study's findings and limits: Some patients without response likewise showed low normalized clonal expansion.

A remark on this clone: Its antigen remains unidentified.

The germline CDR1 and CDR2 sequences are SGHNT and YYREEE (reference sequence). V was shortened by 4 bases and J by 8 bases, with 15 bases between the two germline ends. The CDR3 loop spans 14 amino acids. Sample: CD4+ or CD8+ T cells sorted from blood, taken in a trial of the OX40 agonist ivuxolimab. The rearrangement joins TRBV5-4 to TRBJ1-4; D is unresolved. The clonotype was recovered from an adult with an advanced solid tumor such as melanoma, head and neck, liver or kidney cancer. The CDR3 DNA reads as TGTGCCAGCAGCAGAGAGAGGAGATCGGAAAAACTGTTTTTT. Translating gives CASSRERRSEKLFF. The full variable domain, completed using reference TRBV5-4 and TRBJ1-4, is ETGVTQSPTHLIKTRGQQVTLRCSSQSGHNTVSWYQQALGQGPQFIFQYYREEENGRGNFPPRFSGLQFPNYSSELNVNALELDDSALYLCASSRERRSEKLFFGSGTQLSVL.